A selection of T cell receptor beta chains follows, all from one sample in a study of human T cells and chemical hapten exposure. Each CDR3 protein gets one entry after TCRdb re-called the RACE reads with MiXCR. Altogether tens of thousands of distinct CDR3 sequences are present, about 9.1% being singletons, with the ten largest covering 3% to 4%. This specimen was whole blood, taken in connection with sensitization to the hapten diphenylcyclopropenone (DPC). The receptor source for this set is a woman in her forties with alopecia areata. Some clones in this sample may be carry-over from other donors' samples. Each CDR3 is given with its conserved first and last residue. D genes are given only for firm matches. Clone sizes are given selectively: once, few, many, or a class where the clone is expanded.

clone_size,v_call,d_call,j_call,cdr3_aa,cdr3_nt
NA,TRBV7-6,NA,TRBJ2-1,CASSFGSFNEQFF,TGTGCCAGCAGCTTCGGCAGCTTCAATGAGCAGTTCTTC
NA,TRBV6-1,NA,TRBJ1-4,CASIPTGSTNEKLFF,TGTGCCAGCATCCCCACAGGGTCAACTAATGAAAAACTGTTTTTT
few,TRBV18,NA,TRBJ2-1,CASSVYRDSYTDEQFF,TGTGCCAGCTCAGTGTACCGGGACTCTTATACGGATGAGCAGTTCTTC
many,TRBV7-9,NA,TRBJ2-3,CASSLAGAQGTDTQYF,TGTGCCAGCAGCTTAGCCGGGGCCCAGGGGACAGATACGCAGTATTTT
many,TRBV20-1,NA,TRBJ2-5,CSARPFQETQYF,TGCAGTGCGCGGCCCTTCCAAGAGACCCAGTACTTC
many,TRBV5-1,NA,TRBJ1-4,CASSLEPRATNEKLFF,TGCGCCAGCAGCTTGGAGCCCAGGGCAACTAATGAAAAACTGTTTTTT
once,TRBV7-2,NA,TRBJ1-5,CASSLLRDFNQPQHF,TGTGCCAGCAGCTTACTACGGGACTTCAATCAGCCCCAGCATTTT
many,TRBV11-3,TRBD2,TRBJ2-1,CASSLDRGGPADEQFF,TGTGCCAGCAGCTTAGATCGGGGGGGACCGGCGGATGAGCAGTTCTTC
NA,TRBV12-3/TRBV12-4,NA,TRBJ1-1,CASSSLRTEAFF,TGTGCCAGCAGTTCCCTCAGGACTGAAGCTTTCTTT
many,TRBV7-9,TRBD1,TRBJ1-2,CASSLAGGTANYGYTF,TGTGCCAGCAGCTTAGCGGGCGGGACAGCTAACTATGGCTACACCTTC
many,TRBV7-2,NA,TRBJ2-3,CASSLGDGGTDTQYF,TGTGCCAGCAGCTTAGGGGACGGGGGCACAGATACGCAGTATTTT
NA,TRBV7-9,NA,TRBJ2-7,CASSLEGRYEQYF,TGTGCCAGCAGCTTAGAGGGCCGCTACGAGCAGTACTTC
many,TRBV4-2,TRBD2,TRBJ2-7,CASSQDSLAGSGEQYF,TGTGCCAGCAGCCAAGATTCACTAGCGGGGTCCGGCGAGCAGTACTTC
many,TRBV4-3,TRBD1,TRBJ1-3,CASSHTGGSGNTIYF,TGCGCCAGCAGCCATACAGGGGGTAGTGGAAACACCATATATTTT
many,TRBV6-5,NA,TRBJ1-3,CASSMTASGNTIYF,TGTGCCAGCAGCATGACAGCCTCTGGAAACACCATATATTTT
few,TRBV4-3,NA,TRBJ2-1,CASSRQLVYNEQFF,TGCGCCAGCAGCCGCCAACTAGTGTACAATGAGCAGTTCTTC
many,TRBV4-2,TRBD2,TRBJ2-7,CASSQDSTSGGLSYEQYF,TGTGCCAGCAGCCAAGATAGTACTAGCGGGGGTCTTTCCTACGAGCAGTACTTC
few,TRBV29-1,TRBD1,TRBJ2-1,CSVNEPGTGDNEQFF,TGCAGCGTGAATGAACCCGGGACAGGGGACAATGAGCAGTTCTTC
NA,TRBV11-2,NA,TRBJ2-3,CASSSRRDDYGDTQYF,TGTGCCAGCAGCTCTAGACGGGACGACTACGGGGATACGCAGTATTTT
NA,TRBV6-6,TRBD1,TRBJ1-4,CASSPQTGGREKLFF,TGTGCCAGCAGCCCACAAACAGGGGGTCGGGAAAAACTGTTTTTT
NA,TRBV5-6,NA,TRBJ1-4,CASSLVGPEGEKLFF,TGTGCCAGCAGCTTGGTCGGCCCCGAGGGTGAAAAACTGTTTTTT
few,TRBV9,TRBD2,TRBJ2-1,CASSAGQRGVHEQFF,TGTGCCAGCAGCGCAGGCCAGCGGGGGGTCCATGAGCAGTTCTTC
many,TRBV10-3,NA,TRBJ2-7,CAISVKGSYEQYF,TGTGCCATCAGTGTCAAGGGTTCCTACGAGCAGTACTTC
NA,TRBV2,NA,TRBJ2-1,CASRDIDEQFF,TGTGCCAGCAGGGACATTGATGAGCAGTTCTTC
many,TRBV11-2,TRBD1,TRBJ1-3,CASSRPGTALHSGNTIYF,TGTGCCAGCAGTCGACCTGGGACAGCTCTTCACTCTGGAAACACCATATATTTT
NA,TRBV6-5,NA,TRBJ1-2,CASSYVGGGSYGYTF,TGTGCCAGCAGTTACGTGGGAGGGGGAAGTTATGGCTACACCTTC
NA,TRBV7-2,NA,TRBJ2-1,CASSPAGPNEQFF,TGTGCCAGCAGCCCCGCAGGGCCCAATGAGCAGTTCTTC
many,TRBV12-3/TRBV12-4,TRBD1,TRBJ2-2,CANYPGQGTTGELFF,TGTGCCAACTACCCGGGACAGGGAACCACCGGGGAGCTGTTTTTT
many,TRBV3-1,NA,TRBJ1-2,CASSQESGINGYTF,TGTGCCAGCAGCCAAGAGTCGGGTATCAATGGCTACACCTTC
NA,TRBV7-2,TRBD1,TRBJ1-2,CASSPTQGALGYTF,TGTGCCAGCAGCCCAACCCAGGGGGCACTAGGCTACACCTTC
many,TRBV7-4,TRBD1,TRBJ1-1,CASQGQGALNGMNTEAFF,TGTGCCAGCCAGGGACAGGGGGCGTTGAATGGGATGAACACTGAAGCTTTCTTT
many,TRBV18,NA,TRBJ1-2,CASSRSANYGYTF,TGTGCCAGCTCAAGGAGTGCTAACTATGGCTACACCTTC
NA,TRBV29-1,NA,TRBJ2-3,CSVEPRTVWTDTQYF,TGCAGCGTTGAACCCCGGACAGTCTGGACAGATACGCAGTATTTT
many,TRBV4-2,TRBD1,TRBJ2-7,CASSQVGQGTYEQYF,TGTGCCAGCAGCCAAGTGGGACAGGGAACCTACGAGCAGTACTTC
many,TRBV9,NA,TRBJ2-5,CASSAAVRGLGETQYF,TGTGCCAGCAGCGCCGCCGTACGAGGATTGGGAGAGACCCAGTACTTC
many,TRBV19,NA,TRBJ1-5,CASYLGVGDQPQHF,TGTGCCAGCTATTTGGGGGTAGGGGATCAGCCCCAGCATTTT
many,TRBV7-9,NA,TRBJ1-3,CASSSPRRLSSTIYF,TGTGCCAGCAGTTCTCCCCGTCGGCTTTCTTCGACCATATATTTT
NA,TRBV6-5,NA,TRBJ2-5,CASGRPEETQYF,TGTGCCAGTGGGAGGCCTGAAGAGACCCAGTACTTC